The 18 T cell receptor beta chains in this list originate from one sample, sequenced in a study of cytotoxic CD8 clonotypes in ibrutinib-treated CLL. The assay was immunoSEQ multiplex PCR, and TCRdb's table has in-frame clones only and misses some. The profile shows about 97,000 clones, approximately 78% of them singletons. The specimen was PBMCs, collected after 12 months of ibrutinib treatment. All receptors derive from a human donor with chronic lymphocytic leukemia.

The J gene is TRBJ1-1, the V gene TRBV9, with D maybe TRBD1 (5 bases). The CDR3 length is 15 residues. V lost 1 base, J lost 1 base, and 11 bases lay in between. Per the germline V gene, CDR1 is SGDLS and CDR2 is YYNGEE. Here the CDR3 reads CASSVMGQANTEAFF. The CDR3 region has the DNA TGTGCCAGCAGCGTAATGGGGCAGGCGAACACTGAAGCTTTCTTT. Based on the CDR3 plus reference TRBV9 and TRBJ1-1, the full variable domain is DSGVTQTPKHLITATGQRVTLRCSPRSGDLSVYWYQQSLDQGLQFLIQYYNGEERAKGNILERFSAQQFPDLHSELNLSSLELGDSALYFCASSVMGQANTEAFFGQGTRLTVV.

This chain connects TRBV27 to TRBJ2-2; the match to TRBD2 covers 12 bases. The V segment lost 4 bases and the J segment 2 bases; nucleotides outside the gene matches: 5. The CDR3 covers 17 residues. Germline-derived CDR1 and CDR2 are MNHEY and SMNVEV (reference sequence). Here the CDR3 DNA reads TGTGCCAGCAGTTCGACTAGCGGGGGCCTCAACACCGGGGAGCTGTTTTTT. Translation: CASSSTSGGLNTGELFF.

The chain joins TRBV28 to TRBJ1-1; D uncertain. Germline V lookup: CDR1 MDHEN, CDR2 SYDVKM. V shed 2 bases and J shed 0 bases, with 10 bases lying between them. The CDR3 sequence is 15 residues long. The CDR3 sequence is CASSLQEEVNTEAFF. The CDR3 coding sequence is TGTGCCAGCAGTTTACAGGAGGAGGTGAACACTGAAGCTTTCTTT.

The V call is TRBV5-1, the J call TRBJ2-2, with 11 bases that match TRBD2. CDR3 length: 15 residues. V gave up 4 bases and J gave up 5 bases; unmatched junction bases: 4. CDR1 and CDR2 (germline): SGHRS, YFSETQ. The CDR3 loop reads CASSRWTSGTGELFF. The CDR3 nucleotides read TGCGCCAGCAGCCGTTGGACTAGCGGGACCGGGGAGCTGTTTTTT.

The CDR3 nucleotides are TGTGCCAGCAGCAGCGGGGCTCTGGGGGCCAACGTCCTGACTTTC. Residues: CASSSGALGANVLTF. The chain combines TRBV11-3 with TRBJ2-6; 7 bases align to TRBD2. The CDR3 sequence is 15 residues long. V lost 5 bases to trimming and J lost 4 bases; unmatched junction nucleotides: 5. Germline CDR1 and CDR2: SGHNT and YENEEA.

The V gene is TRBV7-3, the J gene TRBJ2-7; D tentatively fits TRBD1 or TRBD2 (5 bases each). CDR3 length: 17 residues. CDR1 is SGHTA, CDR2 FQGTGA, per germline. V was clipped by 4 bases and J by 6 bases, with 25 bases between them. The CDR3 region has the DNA TGTGCCAGCAGCTCCCAAGCCGGGGCCGGGGCCGTCGGCGAGCAGTACTTC. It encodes CASSSQAGAGAVGEQYF.

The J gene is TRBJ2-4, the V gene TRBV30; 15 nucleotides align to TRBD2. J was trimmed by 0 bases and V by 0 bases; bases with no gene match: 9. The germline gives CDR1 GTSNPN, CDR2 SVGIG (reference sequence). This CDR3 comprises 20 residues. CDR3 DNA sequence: TGTGCCTGGAGTGTTATTCGGACTAGCGGGGGGGTGCAAGCCAAAAACATTCAGTACTTC. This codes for CAWSVIRTSGGVQAKNIQYF.

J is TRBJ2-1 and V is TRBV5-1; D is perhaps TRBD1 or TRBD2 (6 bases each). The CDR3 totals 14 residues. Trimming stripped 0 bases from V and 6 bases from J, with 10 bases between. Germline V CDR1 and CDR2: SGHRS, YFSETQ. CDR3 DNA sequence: TGCGCCAGCAGCTTGGAGGGGGGCCGCAATGAGCAGTTCTTC. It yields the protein CASSLEGGRNEQFF.

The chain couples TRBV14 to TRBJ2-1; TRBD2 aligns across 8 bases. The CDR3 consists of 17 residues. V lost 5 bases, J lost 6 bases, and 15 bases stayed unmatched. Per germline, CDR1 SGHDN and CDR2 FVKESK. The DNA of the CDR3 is TGTGCCAGCAGCGTCCTAGCGGGCAACCTTGCGATCAATGAGCAGTTCTTC. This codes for CASSVLAGNLAINEQFF.

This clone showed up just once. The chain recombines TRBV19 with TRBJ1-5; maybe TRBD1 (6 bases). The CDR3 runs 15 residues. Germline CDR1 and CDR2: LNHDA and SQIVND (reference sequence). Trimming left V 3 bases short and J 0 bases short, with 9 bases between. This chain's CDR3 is CASSIGQNSNQPQHF. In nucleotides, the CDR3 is TGTGCCAGTAGTATTGGACAGAATAGCAATCAGCCCCAGCATTTT.

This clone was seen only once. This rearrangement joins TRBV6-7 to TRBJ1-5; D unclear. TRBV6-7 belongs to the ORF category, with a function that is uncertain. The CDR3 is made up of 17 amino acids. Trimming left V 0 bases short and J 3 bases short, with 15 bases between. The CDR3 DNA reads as TGTGCCAGCAGTTACTCGAAGGACGGGCACCCCAATCAGCCCCAGCATTTT. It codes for CASSYSKDGHPNQPQHF.

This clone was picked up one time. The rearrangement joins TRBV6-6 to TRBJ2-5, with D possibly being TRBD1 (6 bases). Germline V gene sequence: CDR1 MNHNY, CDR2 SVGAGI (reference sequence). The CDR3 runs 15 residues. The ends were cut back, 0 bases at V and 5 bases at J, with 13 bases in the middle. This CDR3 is CASSYSKAGAETQYF. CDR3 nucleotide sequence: TGTGCCAGCAGTTACTCGAAGGCAGGGGCCGAGACCCAGTACTTC.

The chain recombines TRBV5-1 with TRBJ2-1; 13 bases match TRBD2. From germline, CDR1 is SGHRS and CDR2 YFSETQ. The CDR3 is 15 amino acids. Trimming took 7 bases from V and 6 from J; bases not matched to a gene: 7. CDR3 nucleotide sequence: TGCGCCAGCTCGACCGGGACTAGCGGGGTCAATGAGCAGTTCTTC. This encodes CASSTGTSGVNEQFF.

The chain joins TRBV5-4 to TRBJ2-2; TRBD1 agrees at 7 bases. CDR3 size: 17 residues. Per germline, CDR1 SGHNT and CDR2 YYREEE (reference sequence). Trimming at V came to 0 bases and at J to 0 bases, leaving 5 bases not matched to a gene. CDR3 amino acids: CASSLDGDSANTGELFF. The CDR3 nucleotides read TGTGCCAGCAGCTTGGACGGGGACAGCGCGAACACCGGGGAGCTGTTTTTT.

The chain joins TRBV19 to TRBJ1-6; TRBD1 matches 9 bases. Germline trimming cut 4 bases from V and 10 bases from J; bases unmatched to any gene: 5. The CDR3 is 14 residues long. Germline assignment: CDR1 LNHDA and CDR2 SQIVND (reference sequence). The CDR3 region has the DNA TGTGCCAGTAGTACAACAGGGGGCAGGTCACCCCTCCACTTT. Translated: CASSTTGGRSPLHF.

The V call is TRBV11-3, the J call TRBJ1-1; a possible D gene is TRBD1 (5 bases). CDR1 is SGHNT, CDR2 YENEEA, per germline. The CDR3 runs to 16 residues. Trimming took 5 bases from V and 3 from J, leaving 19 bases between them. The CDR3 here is CASSPRDGRGDTEAFF. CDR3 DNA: TGTGCCAGCAGCCCAAGGGACGGTCGAGGGGACACTGAAGCTTTCTTT.

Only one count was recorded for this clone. The CDR3: CASSWGDRDNSPLHF. CDR3 coding DNA: TGCGCCAGCAGCTGGGGGGACAGGGATAATTCACCCCTCCACTTT. The chain couples TRBV5-1 to TRBJ1-6; 9 nucleotides align to TRBD1. The CDR3 runs 15 residues. The V gene's germline CDR1 is SGHRS and CDR2 YFSETQ. V shed 3 bases, J shed 5 bases, and the junction held 3 bases outside the gene matches.

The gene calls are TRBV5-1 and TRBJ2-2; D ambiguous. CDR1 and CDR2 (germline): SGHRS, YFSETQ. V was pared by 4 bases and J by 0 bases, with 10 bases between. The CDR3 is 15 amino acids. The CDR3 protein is CASSIRNPNTGELFF. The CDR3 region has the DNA TGCGCCAGCAGCATCCGGAACCCGAACACCGGGGAGCTGTTTTTT.